This TCR beta chain was sequenced during a study of shared clonotypes between healthy human individuals. Assay: immunoSEQ multiplex PCR; the TCRdb copy retains only in-frame clones and omits some. The data hold approximately 980,000 clones, with approximately 80% observed a single time. CDR1 and CDR2 from the germline V gene are SGHTA and FQGNSA. Trimming stripped 5 bases from V and 2 bases from J, with 7 bases between. This CDR3 is 12 amino acids long. Sequencing was done on a sample of memory CD4+ T cells sorted from blood. The subset here: CD45RA-negative fraction. The chain combines TRBV7-2 with TRBJ2-7; D is undetermined. The sequence came from a man between 18 and 29 years old in good health. CDR3 region: CASSPTAYEQYF. CDR3 sequence (DNA): TGTGCCAGCAGCCCCACGGCCTACGAGCAGTACTTC.